The entry below describes one TCR beta chain. This CDR3 is built from 14 residues. Germline V gives CDR1 SGHRS, CDR2 YFSETQ. The V end lost 2 bases, the J end lost 3 bases, and 11 bases lay between the germline ends. These data come from a study of shared clonotypes between healthy human individuals. The protocol was immunoSEQ multiplex PCR, while the TCRdb copy is restricted to in-frame clones and leaves out a portion. The repertoire includes about 490,000 clones, 70% to 85% of them detected once, and about 11% sits in the top ten. Material for sequencing was PBMCs. This sequence originates from a woman aged 40 to 55 in good health. Some clones in this sample may be carry-over from other donors' samples. The V gene is TRBV5-1, the J gene TRBJ1-2; D possibly corresponds to TRBD1 (6 bases). CDR3 protein: CASSLQGFDYGYTF. As DNA, the CDR3 is TGCGCCAGCAGCTTACAGGGTTTTGACTATGGCTACACCTTC.